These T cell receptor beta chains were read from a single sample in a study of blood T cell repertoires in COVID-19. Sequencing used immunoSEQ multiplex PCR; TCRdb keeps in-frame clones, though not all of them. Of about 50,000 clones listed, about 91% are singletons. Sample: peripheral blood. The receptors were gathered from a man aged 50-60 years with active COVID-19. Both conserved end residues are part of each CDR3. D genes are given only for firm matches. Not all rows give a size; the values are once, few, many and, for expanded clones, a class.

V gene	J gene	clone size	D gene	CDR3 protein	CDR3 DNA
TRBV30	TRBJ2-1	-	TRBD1	CAWSVLGTGNEQFF	TGTGCCTGGAGTGTACTCGGGACAGGCAATGAGCAGTTCTTC
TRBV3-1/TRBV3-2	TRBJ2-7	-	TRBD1	CASSQTGDEQYF	TGTGCCAGCAGCCAAACAGGGGACGAGCAGTACTTC
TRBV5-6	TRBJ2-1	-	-	CASSLNGGVINEQFF	TGTGCCAGCAGCCTGAACGGCGGGGTGATCAATGAGCAGTTCTTC
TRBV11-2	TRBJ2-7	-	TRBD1	CASSLGGTGMGEQYF	TGTGCCAGCAGCTTAGGGGGGACAGGGATGGGAGAGCAGTACTTC
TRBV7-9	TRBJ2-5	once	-	CASSPRQRVGTQYF	TGTGCCAGCAGCCCCCGTCAGAGGGTGGGGACCCAGTACTTC
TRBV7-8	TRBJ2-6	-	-	CASSSTYSYRTGANVLTF	TGTGCCAGCAGCTCAACATACTCCTACAGAACTGGGGCCAACGTCCTGACTTTC
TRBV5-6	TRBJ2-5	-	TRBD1	CASSLDTGGGETQYF	TGTGCCAGCAGCCTAGACACAGGGGGAGGCGAGACCCAGTACTTC
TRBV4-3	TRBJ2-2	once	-	CASSRDTDYTGELFF	TGCGCCAGCAGCCGGGACACTGATTACACCGGGGAGCTGTTTTTT
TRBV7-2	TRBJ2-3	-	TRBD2	CASSLGLAGTNTDTQYF	TGTGCCAGCAGCTTGGGACTAGCGGGAACTAACACAGATACGCAGTATTTT
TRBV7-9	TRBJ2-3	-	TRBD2	CASSRSGRLAGTQYF	TGTGCCAGCAGCCGTAGCGGGAGGCTCGCAGGAACGCAGTATTTT
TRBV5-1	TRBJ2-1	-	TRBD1	CASSLDPQGAGNEQFF	TGCGCCAGCAGCTTGGATCCACAGGGGGCTGGGAATGAGCAGTTCTTC
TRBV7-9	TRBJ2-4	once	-	CASSFFTADINIQYF	TGTGCCAGCAGCTTTTTTACGGCGGATATAAACATTCAGTACTTC
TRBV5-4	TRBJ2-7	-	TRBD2	CASSFRGGRAGYEQYF	TGTGCCAGCAGCTTCAGAGGCGGGAGGGCGGGCTACGAGCAGTACTTC
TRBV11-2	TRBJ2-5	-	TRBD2	CASSSRTSGETQYF	TGTGCCAGCAGCTCACGGACTAGCGGGGAGACCCAGTACTTC
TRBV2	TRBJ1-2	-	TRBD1	CASSRRDREGYTF	TGTGCCAGCAGTAGGCGGGACAGGGAAGGGTACACCTTC
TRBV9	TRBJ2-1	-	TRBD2	CAGSPSPGGEQFF	TGTGCCGGCAGCCCATCCCCGGGAGGTGAGCAGTTCTTC
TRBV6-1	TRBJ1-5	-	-	CASSEGLQPQHF	TGTGCCAGCAGTGAAGGGCTTCAGCCCCAGCATTTT
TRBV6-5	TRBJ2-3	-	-	CASRKGDTQYF	TGTGCCAGCAGAAAGGGGGATACGCAGTATTTT
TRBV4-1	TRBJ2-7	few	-	CASSQAVTYEQYF	TGCGCCAGCAGCCAGGCAGTTACCTACGAGCAGTACTTC
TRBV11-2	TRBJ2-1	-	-	CASSLRLNEQFF	TGTGCCAGCAGCTTACGTCTTAATGAGCAGTTCTTC
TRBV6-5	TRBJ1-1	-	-	CASSFLVTGGTEAFF	TGTGCCAGCAGTTTCCTCGTGACGGGTGGCACTGAAGCTTTCTTT
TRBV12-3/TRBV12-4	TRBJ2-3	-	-	CASAAADTDTQYF	TGTGCCAGCGCGGCTGCGGACACAGATACGCAGTATTTT
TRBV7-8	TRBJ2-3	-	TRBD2	CASSLEAGGPPDTQYF	TGTGCCAGCAGCTTAGAGGCGGGAGGGCCCCCAGATACGCAGTATTTT
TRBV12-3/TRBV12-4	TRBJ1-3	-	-	CASSHSQGLHIYF	TGTGCCAGCAGTCATTCGCAGGGATTGCACATATATTTT
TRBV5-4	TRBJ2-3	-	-	CASSRTSRTSTDTQYF	TGTGCCAGCAGTAGGACATCGCGAACTAGCACAGATACGCAGTATTTT
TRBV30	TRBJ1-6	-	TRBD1	CAWILTGSNSPLHF	TGTGCCTGGATACTGACAGGGAGTAATTCACCCCTCCACTTT